Given below is one T cell receptor (beta chain) in context. The antigen remains unidentified. The CDR3 runs to 15 residues. The germline V gene encodes CDR1 LNHNV and CDR2 YYDKDF (reference sequence). V lost 5 bases and J lost 4; bases outside the gene matches: 8. Expressed TCRB transcripts were sequenced because the entire RNA isolate underwent reverse transcription. Repertoires were generated with immunoSEQ multiplex PCR, while TCRdb's copy carries only in-frame clones and drops some. The table includes 150,000 to 200,000 clones, roughly 60% detected once. The sample is drawn from a study of beta chain features in type 1 diabetes. Study-level findings and limits: An over-representation of cells with high TCR expression could result from cDNA sequencing. A closer apparent resemblance between naive, central memory and Treg TCRB repertoires was seen in patients than in healthy donors. When Type 1 diabetes patients were examined, their TCRB CDR3s proved moderately but significantly shorter in all four CD4+ subsets.

This sequence joins TRBV15 and TRBJ1-2; 9 positions agree with TRBD1. The specimen was naive CD4+ T cells from blood. This TCR came from a man under 40 with type 1 diabetes. CDR3 bases: TGTGCCACCAGCCCTCAACCGGGACAGGGCTATGGCTACACCTTC. Encoded protein: CATSPQPGQGYGYTF.